The clone carrying this T cell receptor (beta chain) is labeled as medium-sized. This CDR3 is built from 16 residues. V was clipped by 4 bases and J by 2 bases, with 19 bases between them. Germline loops: CDR1 SGHRS, CDR2 YFSETQ. These data belong to a study of low-dose radiotherapy and immunotherapy resistance in tumors. Covering alpha and beta chains, TRAV- and TRBV-specific primers were used for the first-strand cDNA. A roughly 20-cycle PCR with a constant-region primer and V-primer adapter amplified TCRs. TCRdb redid the calling of the reads with MiXCR, one entry per CDR3 protein. The table has tens of thousands of distinct CDR3 sequences, 45% to 55% seen once; the top ten hold roughly 5.7%. Time point in this sample: after trial treatment. The treatment denotes: LDRT plus nivolumab, ipilimumab, low-dose cyclophosphamide and aspirin (RACIN trial). Advanced solid tumors lacking tumor-infiltrating lymphocytes were present in eligible patients.

The sample was PBMCs, taken after low-dose radiotherapy plus immunotherapy. The origin of this receptor is a male donor with gallbladder cancer. V gene TRBV5-1 combines with J gene TRBJ2-7; perhaps TRBD2 as D (7 bases). CDR3 residues: CASSPGQAGNAYEQYF. In DNA, the CDR3 is TGCGCCAGCAGCCCGGGACAAGCGGGGAACGCCTACGAGCAGTACTTC.